The clone carrying this T cell receptor (beta chain) has only a few counts. Its antigen remains unidentified. Authors of the study amplified TCR beta CDR3 regions from RNA transcripts. Initially, a first-round RT-PCR of the TCR CDR3 employed the HTBI primer set. One entry per CDR3 protein, called by TCRdb with MiXCR from the multiplex PCR reads. The sample gives about 480,000 distinct CDR3 sequences, about 20% of which show up once; 45% to 55% is in the top ten. This sample was taken from a study of T cells in Graves' hyperthyroidism and ophthalmopathy. Overall study findings and caveats: The model predicted ophthalmopathy a median around 6 months before onset.

Each ophthalmopathy patient scored at least 3 on the Clinical Activity Score and at least 4 on NOSPECS grade, with duration under 3 months. Investigators excluded patients with uncontrolled infection, other autoimmune disease, pregnancy or lactation. This CDR3 is built from 16 residues. V was shortened by 0 bases and J by 1 base, with 12 bases between the two germline ends. Germline CDR1 reads LGHDT; CDR2 reads YNNKEL (reference sequence). The V call is TRBV3-1, the J call TRBJ2-5; D not resolved. This sequence originates from a woman in her seventies with Graves' ophthalmopathy. Input material: blood. CDR3 residues: CASSQEGRDFQETQYF. The DNA for the CDR3 is TGTGCCAGCAGCCAAGAAGGAAGGGATTTCCAAGAGACCCAGTACTTC.